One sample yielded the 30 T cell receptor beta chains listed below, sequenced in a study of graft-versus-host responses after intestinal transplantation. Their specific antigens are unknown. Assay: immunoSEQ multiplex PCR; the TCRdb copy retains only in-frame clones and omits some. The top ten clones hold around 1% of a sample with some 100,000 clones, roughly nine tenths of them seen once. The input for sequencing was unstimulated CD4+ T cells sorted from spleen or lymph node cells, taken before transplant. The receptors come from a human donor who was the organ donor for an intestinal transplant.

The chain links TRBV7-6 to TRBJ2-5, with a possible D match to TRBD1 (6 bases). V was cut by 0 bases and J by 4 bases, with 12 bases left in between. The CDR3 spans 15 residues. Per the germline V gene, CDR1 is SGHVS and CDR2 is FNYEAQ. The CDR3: CASSLARGLGETQYF. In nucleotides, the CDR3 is TGTGCCAGCAGCTTAGCGAGGGGGTTGGGAGAGACCCAGTACTTC.

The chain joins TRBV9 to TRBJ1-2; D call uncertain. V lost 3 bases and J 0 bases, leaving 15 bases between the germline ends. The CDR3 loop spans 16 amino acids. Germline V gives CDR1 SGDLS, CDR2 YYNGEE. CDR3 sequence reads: CASSAQAGGANYGYTF. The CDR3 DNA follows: TGTGCCAGCAGCGCCCAGGCAGGAGGAGCTAACTATGGCTACACCTTC.

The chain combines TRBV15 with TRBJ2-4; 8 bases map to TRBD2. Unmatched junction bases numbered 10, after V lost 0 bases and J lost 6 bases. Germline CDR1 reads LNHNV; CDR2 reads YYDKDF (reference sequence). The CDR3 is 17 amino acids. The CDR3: CATSRDTGPSGGNIQYF. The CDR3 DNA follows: TGTGCCACCAGCAGAGATACGGGCCCCAGCGGGGGAAACATTCAGTACTTC. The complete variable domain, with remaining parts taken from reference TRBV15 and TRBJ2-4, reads DAMVIQNPRYQVTQFGKPVTLSCSQTLNHNVMYWYQQKSSQAPKLLFHYYDKDFNNEADTPDNFQSRRPNTSFCFLDIRSPGLGDTAMYLCATSRDTGPSGGNIQYFGAGTRLSVL.

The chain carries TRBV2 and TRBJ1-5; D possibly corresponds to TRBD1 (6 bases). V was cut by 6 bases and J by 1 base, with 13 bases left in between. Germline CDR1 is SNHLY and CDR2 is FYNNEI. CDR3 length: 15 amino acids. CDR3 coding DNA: TGTGCCAGCAGAATGTCAGGGGACAGCAATCAGCCCCAGCATTTT. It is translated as CASRMSGDSNQPQHF.

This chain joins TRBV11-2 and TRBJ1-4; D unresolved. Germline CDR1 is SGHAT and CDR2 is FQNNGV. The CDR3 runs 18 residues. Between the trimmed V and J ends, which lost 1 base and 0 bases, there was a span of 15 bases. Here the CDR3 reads CASSLVYGGSTTNEKLFF. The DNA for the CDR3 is TGTGCCAGCAGCTTAGTCTATGGCGGGTCCACAACTAATGAAAAACTGTTTTTT.

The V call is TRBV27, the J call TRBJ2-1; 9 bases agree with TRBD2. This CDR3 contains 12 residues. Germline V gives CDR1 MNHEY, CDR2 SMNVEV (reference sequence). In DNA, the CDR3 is TGTGGCGCGGGGGGGCGGAACAATGAGCAGTTCTTC. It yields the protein CGAGGRNNEQFF.

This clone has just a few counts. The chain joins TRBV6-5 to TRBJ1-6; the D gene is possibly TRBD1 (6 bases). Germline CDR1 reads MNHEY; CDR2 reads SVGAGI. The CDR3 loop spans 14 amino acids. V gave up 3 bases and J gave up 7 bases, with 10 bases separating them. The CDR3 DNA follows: TGTGCCAGCAGTTATAGGACAGCGAATTCACCCCTCCACTTT. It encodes CASSYRTANSPLHF.

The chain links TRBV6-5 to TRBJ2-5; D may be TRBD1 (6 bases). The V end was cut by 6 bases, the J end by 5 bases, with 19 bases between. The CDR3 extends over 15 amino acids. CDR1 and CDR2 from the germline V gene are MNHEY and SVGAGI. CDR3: CASRSTGHIGETQYF. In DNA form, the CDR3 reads TGTGCCAGCAGGTCGACAGGTCATATTGGGGAGACCCAGTACTTC.

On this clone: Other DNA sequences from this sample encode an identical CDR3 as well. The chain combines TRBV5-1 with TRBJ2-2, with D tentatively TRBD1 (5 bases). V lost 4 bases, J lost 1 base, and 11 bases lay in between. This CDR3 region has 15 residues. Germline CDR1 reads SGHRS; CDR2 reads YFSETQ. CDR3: CASSLGQGNTGELFF. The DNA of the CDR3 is TGCGCCAGCAGCCTGGGGCAGGGGAACACCGGGGAGCTGTTTTTT.

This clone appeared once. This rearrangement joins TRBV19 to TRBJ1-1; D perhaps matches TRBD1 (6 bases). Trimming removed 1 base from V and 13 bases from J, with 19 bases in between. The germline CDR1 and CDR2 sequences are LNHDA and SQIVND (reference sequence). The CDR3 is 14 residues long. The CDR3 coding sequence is TGTGCCAGTAGTATAGGGACAGCTTTTTTCTCAGGTTTCTTT. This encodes CASSIGTAFFSGFF.

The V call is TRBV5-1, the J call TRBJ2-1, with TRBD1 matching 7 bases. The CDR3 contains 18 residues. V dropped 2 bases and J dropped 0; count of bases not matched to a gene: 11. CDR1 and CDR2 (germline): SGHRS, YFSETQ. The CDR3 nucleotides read TGCGCCAGCAGCTTCCTTCCCTCAGGGGGTTTCTCCTACAATGAGCAGTTCTTC. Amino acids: CASSFLPSGGFSYNEQFF.

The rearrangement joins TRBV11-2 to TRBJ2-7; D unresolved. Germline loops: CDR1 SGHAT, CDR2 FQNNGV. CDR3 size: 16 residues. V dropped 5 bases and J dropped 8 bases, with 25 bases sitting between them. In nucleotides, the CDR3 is TGTGCCAGCAGCCCGGCGTTGGGAACGGAGCATAAGAAGCAGTACTTC. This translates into CASSPALGTEHKKQYF.

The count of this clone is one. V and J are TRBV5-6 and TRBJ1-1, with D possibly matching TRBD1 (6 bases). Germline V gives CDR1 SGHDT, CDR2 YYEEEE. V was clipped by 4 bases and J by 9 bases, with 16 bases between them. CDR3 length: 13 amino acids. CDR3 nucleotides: TGTGCCAGCAGCCGGGACACCCGTTCCAAAGCTTTCTTT. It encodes CASSRDTRSKAFF.

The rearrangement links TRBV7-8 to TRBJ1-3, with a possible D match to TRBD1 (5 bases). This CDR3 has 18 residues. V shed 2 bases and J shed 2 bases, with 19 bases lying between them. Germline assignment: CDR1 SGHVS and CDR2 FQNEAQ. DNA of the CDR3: TGTGCCAGCAGCTTATTTTCAAACACGAAACAGGCTGGAAACACCATATATTTT. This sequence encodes CASSLFSNTKQAGNTIYF.

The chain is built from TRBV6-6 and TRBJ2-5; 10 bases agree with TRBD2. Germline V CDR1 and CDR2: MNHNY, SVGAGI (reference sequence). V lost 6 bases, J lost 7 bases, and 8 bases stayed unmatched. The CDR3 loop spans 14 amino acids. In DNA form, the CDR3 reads TGTGCCAGCAGATCTAGCGGGGGCCCCGTGACCCAGTACTTC. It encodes CASRSSGGPVTQYF.

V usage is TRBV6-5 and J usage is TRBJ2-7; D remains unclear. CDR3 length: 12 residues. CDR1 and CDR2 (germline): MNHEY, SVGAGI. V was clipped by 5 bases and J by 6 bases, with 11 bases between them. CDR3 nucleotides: TGTGCCAGCAGTGTCCCCGGGTTCGAGCAGTACTTC. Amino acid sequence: CASSVPGFEQYF.

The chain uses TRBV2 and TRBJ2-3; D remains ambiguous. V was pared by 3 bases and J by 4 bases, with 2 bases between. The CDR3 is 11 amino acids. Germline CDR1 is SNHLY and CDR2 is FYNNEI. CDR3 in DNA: TGTGCCAGCAGTGATGCAGATACGCAGTATTTT. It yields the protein CASSDADTQYF.

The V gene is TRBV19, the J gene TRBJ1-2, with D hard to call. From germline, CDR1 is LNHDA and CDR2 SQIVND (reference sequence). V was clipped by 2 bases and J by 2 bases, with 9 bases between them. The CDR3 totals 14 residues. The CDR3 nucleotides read TGTGCCAGTAGTATACAGCGAACGAACTATGGCTACACCTTC. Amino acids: CASSIQRTNYGYTF.

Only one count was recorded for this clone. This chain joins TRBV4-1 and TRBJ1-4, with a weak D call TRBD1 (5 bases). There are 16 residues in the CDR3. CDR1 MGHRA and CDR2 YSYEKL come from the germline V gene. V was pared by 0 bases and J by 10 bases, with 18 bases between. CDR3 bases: TGCGCCAGCAGCCAAGATTCGGCCGGGACTGTAGTAAAACTGTTTTTT. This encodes CASSQDSAGTVVKLFF.

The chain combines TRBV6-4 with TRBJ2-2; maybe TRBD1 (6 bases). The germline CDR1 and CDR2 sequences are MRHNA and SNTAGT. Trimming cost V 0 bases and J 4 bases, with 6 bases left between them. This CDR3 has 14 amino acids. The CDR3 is CASSDSGGTGELFF. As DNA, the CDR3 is TGTGCCAGCAGTGACTCAGGGGGCACCGGGGAGCTGTTTTTT.

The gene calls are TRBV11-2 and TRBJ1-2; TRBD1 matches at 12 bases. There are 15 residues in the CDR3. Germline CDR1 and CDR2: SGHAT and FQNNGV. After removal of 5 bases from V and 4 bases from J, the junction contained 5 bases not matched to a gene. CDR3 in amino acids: CASSRDRGLLYGYTF. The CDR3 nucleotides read TGTGCCAGCAGCCGGGACAGGGGGCTGCTCTATGGCTACACCTTC.

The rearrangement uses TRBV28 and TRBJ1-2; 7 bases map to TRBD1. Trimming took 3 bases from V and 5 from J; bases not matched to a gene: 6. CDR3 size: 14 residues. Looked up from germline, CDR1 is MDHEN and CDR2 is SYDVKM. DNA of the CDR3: TGTGCCAGCAGTTTTGCGGACAGGTGGTATGGCTACACCTTC. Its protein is CASSFADRWYGYTF.

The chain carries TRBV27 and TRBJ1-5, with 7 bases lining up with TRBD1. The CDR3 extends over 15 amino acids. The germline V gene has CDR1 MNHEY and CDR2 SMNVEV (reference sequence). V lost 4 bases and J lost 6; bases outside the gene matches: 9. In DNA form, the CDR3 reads TGTGCCAGCAGTTCCCTGGACAGGTTGGGTCAGCCCCAGCATTTT. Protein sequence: CASSSLDRLGQPQHF.

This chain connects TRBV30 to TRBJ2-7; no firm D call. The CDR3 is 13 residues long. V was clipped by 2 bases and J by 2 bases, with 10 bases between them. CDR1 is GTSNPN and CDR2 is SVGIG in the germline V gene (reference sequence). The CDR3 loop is CAWSPANTYEQYF. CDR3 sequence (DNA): TGTGCCTGGAGTCCCGCAAATACCTACGAGCAGTACTTC.

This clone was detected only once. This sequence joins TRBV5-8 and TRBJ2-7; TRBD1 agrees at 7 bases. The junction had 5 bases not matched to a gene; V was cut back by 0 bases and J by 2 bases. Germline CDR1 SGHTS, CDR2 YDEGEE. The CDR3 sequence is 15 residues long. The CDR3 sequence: CASSLEGTETYEQYF. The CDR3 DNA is TGTGCCAGCAGCTTGGAAGGGACAGAGACCTACGAGCAGTACTTC.

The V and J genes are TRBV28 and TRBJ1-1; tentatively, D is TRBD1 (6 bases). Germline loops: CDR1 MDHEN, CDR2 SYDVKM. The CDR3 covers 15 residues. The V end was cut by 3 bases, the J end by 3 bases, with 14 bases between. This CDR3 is CASSFLDREDTEAFF. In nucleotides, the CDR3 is TGTGCCAGCAGTTTCCTGGACAGAGAAGACACTGAAGCTTTCTTT.

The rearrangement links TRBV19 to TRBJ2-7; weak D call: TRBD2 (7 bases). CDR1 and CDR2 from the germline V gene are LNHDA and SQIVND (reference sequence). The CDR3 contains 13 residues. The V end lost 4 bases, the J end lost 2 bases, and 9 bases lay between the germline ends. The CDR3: CASSSGGAYEQYF. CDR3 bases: TGTGCCAGTAGTAGCGGGGGCGCCTACGAGCAGTACTTC. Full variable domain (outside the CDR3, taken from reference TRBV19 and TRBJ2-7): DGGITQSPKYLFRKEGQNVTLSCEQNLNHDAMYWYRQDPGQGLRLIYYSQIVNDFQKGDIAEGYSVSREKKESFPLTVTSAQKNPTAFYLCASSSGGAYEQYFGPGTRLTVT.

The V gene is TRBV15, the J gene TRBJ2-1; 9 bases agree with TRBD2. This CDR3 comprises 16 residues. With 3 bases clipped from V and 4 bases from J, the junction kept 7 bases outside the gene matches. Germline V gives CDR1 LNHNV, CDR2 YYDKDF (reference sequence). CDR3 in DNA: TGTGCCACCAGCAGGGGCATAGCGGGGGCTTACAATGAGCAGTTCTTC. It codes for CATSRGIAGAYNEQFF.

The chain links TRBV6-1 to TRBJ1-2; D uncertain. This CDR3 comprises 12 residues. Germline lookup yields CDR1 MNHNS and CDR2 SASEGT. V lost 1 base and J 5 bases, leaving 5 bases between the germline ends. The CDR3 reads CASSEERYGYTF. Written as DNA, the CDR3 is TGTGCCAGCAGTGAAGAGAGATATGGCTACACCTTC.

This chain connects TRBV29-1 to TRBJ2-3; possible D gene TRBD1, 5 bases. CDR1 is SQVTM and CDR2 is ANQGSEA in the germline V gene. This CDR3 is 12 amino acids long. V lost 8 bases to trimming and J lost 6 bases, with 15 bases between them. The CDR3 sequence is CSMKQVSDTQYF. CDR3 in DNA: TGCAGCATGAAACAGGTATCGGATACGCAGTATTTT.